Given below is one TCR beta chain in context. This specimen comes from a study of blood T cell repertoires in COVID-19. In the study overall: Researchers got acute and convalescent COVID-19 samples from the United States, Italy and Spain. Sample material is recorded as cDNA or gDNA derived from T cells, B-cell-depleted T cells, or PBMCs.

The germline V gene encodes CDR1 SGHNT and CDR2 YENEEA. The CDR3 is made up of 13 amino acids. The germline V and J ends were trimmed by 5 bases and 3 bases, with 11 bases remaining between them. In the authors' workflow: Reference gene primer amplification gave estimated nucleated cell counts. TCRdb's table, derived via immunoSEQ multiplex PCR, lists solely in-frame clones and lacks some. The DNA was the basis for D and trimming; V, J and clone size are from that table. The data contain 200,000 to 300,000 clones, approximately 86% of them seen just once; the ten biggest clones take up 5% to 7%. Sequenced material: peripheral blood. This sequence originates from a woman aged 55-69 years with active or convalescent COVID-19. This chain uses TRBV11-3 with TRBJ2-7; tentatively, D is TRBD2 (6 bases). CDR3 region: CASSLRGFYEQYF. Written as DNA, the CDR3 is TGTGCCAGCAGCCTGCGGGGATTCTACGAGCAGTACTTC.